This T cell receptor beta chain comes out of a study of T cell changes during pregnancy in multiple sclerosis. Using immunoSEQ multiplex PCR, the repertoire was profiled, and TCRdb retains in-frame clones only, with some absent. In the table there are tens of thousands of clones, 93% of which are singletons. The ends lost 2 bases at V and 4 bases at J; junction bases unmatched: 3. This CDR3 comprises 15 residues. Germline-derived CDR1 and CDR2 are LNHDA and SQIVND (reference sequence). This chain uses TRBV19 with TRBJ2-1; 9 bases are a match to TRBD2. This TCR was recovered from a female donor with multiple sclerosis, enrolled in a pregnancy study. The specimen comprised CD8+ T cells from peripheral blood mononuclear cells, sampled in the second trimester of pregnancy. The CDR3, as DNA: TGTGCCAGTAGTATACTAGCGGGAACGTACAATGAGCAGTTCTTC. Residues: CASSILAGTYNEQFF.